This TCR beta chain was identified in a study of blood T cell repertoires in COVID-19. Study-wide background: The origin of the acute and convalescent COVID-19 samples was the United States, Italy and Spain.

V lost 1 base to trimming and J lost 5 bases; unmatched junction nucleotides: 4. Per germline, CDR1 SGHRS and CDR2 YFSETQ. This CDR3 region has 16 residues. Repertoires were generated with immunoSEQ multiplex PCR, while TCRdb's copy carries only in-frame clones and drops some. The data contain about 240,000 clones, around 87% of them singletons. Individuals drawn from approximately 22 US areas were roughly 18 to 95 years old. In assigning cohorts, the study relied on participant-reported clinical history. The chain links TRBV5-1 to TRBJ2-5; 14 bases align to TRBD2. The sample comprised PBMCs or T cells enriched from blood (not recorded which). The receptor was derived from a woman between 40 and 55 years old with acute COVID-19. As DNA, the CDR3 is TGCGCCAGCAGCTTGATGGGACTAGCGGGAGACGAGACCCAGTACTTC. This gives the protein CASSLMGLAGDETQYF.